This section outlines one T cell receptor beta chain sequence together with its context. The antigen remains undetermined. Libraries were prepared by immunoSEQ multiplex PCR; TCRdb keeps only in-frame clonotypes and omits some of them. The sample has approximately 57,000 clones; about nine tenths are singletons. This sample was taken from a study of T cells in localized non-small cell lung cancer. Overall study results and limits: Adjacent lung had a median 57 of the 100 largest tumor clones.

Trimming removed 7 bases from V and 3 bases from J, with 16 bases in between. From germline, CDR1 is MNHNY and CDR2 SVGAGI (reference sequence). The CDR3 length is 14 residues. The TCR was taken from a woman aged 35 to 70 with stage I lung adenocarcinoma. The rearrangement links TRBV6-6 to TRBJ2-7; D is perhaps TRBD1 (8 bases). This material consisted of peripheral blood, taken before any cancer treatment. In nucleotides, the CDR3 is TGTGCCAGCAATGTACAGGGGGGGCTCTACGAGCAGTACTTC. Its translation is CASNVQGGLYEQYF.